A single sample gave rise to the 6 T cell receptor beta chains below, sequenced in a study of cytomegalovirus exposure and HLA in healthy donors. PCR used 60 Vbeta primers and 13 Jbeta primers. Method: immunoSEQ multiplex PCR; TCRdb's copy keeps in-frame clones and lacks some. This table holds about 120,000 clones, 80% found once. The sequencing sample was made of PBMCs. These receptors all come from a man younger than 45 in good health and CMV-seronegative.

In DNA form, the CDR3 reads TGTGCCAGCAGTCCCGGAGCGGGAGGGCGTGAGCAGTACTTC. It encodes CASSPGAGGREQYF. This chain links TRBV7-2 with TRBJ2-7; TRBD2 agrees at 10 bases. J gave up 7 bases and V 6 bases, and 9 bases lay outside the gene matches. CDR3 length: 14 amino acids. CDR1 SGHTA and CDR2 FQGNSA come from the germline V gene.

This clone was observed a single time. The rearrangement joins TRBV4-2 to TRBJ2-3; a possible D gene is TRBD2 (6 bases). In germline, CDR1 is LGHNA, CDR2 YNFKEQ. V gave up 0 bases and J gave up 0 bases, with 19 bases separating them. The CDR3 consists of 19 residues. CDR3 sequence (DNA): TGTGCCAGCAGCCAAGAGGTTTATGGCGGGACCCCTAGCACAGATACGCAGTATTTT. This translates into CASSQEVYGGTPSTDTQYF.

This sequence joins TRBV19 and TRBJ2-3, with TRBD2 matching over 7 bases. Germline V gene sequence: CDR1 LNHDA, CDR2 SQIVND (reference sequence). This CDR3 spans 15 amino acids. V lost 5 bases and J lost 2; bases outside the gene matches: 7. CDR3: CASSLWGGNTDTQYF. Here the CDR3 DNA reads TGTGCCAGTAGTCTTTGGGGGGGGAACACAGATACGCAGTATTTT.

J is TRBJ2-3 and V is TRBV30, with TRBD2 matching over 8 bases. The V gene's germline CDR1 is GTSNPN and CDR2 SVGIG (reference sequence). The CDR3 runs 15 residues. V lost 2 bases, J lost 7 bases, and 11 bases stayed unmatched. The CDR3 protein is CAWSIGLAGRNTQYF. In DNA, the CDR3 is TGTGCCTGGAGTATCGGATTAGCGGGACGAAATACGCAGTATTTT.

This clone has more than one count but fewer than ten. The chain recombines TRBV7-2 with TRBJ2-7; maybe TRBD2 (6 bases). V was trimmed by 8 bases and J by 5 bases, leaving 19 bases between them. Germline V gene sequence: CDR1 SGHTA, CDR2 FQGNSA. The CDR3 is 14 residues long. CDR3: CASSAMLGRHEQYF. The CDR3 DNA sequence: TGTGCCAGCTCCGCAATGCTCGGGAGACACGAGCAGTACTTC.

A note on this clone: The junction differs from germline at one of its ends, possibly a read error. The rearrangement joins TRBV7-7 to TRBJ2-1, with 13 positions matching TRBD2. Per the germline V gene, CDR1 is SSHAT and CDR2 is FNYEAQ (reference sequence). The CDR3 contains 17 residues. CDR3 in amino acids: CASSLGPGLAGYDEQFF. The CDR3 nucleotides are TGTGCTAGCAGCTTAGGGCCGGGACTAGCGGGATACGATGAGCAGTTCTTC.